This TCR beta chain was identified during a study of cytomegalovirus exposure and HLA in healthy donors. CDR1 is GTSNPN, CDR2 SVGIG, per germline (reference sequence). V shed 6 bases and J 3 bases; nucleotides not matched to a gene: 7. This CDR3 has 13 residues. Study results and limitations: The authors confirmed in vitro that a few CMV-associated chains were specific for CMV antigens. In the 130 or so validation repertoires, a later analysis found that first-cohort TCR clusters tended to co-occur. Researchers counted 180 or so TCR beta chains as cytomegalovirus-associated.

Donors came from a validation cohort of about 120 subjects, distinct from the first 666-subject cohort. As for this clone: Its target is unknown.

Libraries were prepared by immunoSEQ multiplex PCR; TCRdb keeps only in-frame clonotypes and omits some of them. The data contain roughly 150,000 clones, 70% to 90% of them singletons. The TCR originated in a woman aged 18 to 35 in good health and CMV-seropositive. The V and J genes are TRBV30 and TRBJ1-2; TRBD1 aligns across 7 bases. The sample was PBMCs. In DNA form, the CDR3 reads TGTGCCTGCCAAACACAGGGGTACTATGGCTACACCTTC. Amino acid sequence: CACQTQGYYGYTF.